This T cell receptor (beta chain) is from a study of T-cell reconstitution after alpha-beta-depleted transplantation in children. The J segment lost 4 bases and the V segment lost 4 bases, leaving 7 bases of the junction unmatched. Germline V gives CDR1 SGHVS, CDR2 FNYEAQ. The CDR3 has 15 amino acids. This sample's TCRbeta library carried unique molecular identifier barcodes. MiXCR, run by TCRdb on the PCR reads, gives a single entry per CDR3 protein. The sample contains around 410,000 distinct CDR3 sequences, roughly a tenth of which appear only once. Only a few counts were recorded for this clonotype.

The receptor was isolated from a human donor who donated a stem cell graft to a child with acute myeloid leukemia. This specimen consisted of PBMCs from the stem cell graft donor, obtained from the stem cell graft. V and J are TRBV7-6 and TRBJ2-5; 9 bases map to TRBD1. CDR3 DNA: TGTGCCAGCAGCTCTCGGACAGGGGTGGGAGAGACCCAGTACTTC. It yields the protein CASSSRTGVGETQYF.